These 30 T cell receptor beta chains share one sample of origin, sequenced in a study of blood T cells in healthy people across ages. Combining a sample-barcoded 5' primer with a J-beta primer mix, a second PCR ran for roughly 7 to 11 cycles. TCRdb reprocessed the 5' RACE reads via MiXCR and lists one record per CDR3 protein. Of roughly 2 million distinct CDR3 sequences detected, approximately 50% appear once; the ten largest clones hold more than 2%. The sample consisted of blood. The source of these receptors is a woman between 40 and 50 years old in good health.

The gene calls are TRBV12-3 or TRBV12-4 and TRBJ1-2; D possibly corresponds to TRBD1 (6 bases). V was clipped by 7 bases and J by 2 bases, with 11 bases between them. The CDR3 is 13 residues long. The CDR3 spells CASKGDTNYGYTF. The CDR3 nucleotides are TGTGCCAGCAAGGGGGACACGAACTATGGCTACACCTTC.

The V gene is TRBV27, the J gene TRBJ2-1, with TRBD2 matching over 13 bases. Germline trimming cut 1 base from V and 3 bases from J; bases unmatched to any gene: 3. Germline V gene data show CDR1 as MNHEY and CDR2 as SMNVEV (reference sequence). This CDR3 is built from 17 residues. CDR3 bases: TGTGCCAGCAGTTTATTGACTAGCGGGGGGATCTACAATGAGCAGTTCTTC. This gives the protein CASSLLTSGGIYNEQFF.

The CDR3 bases are TGCAGTGCTAGAGATGGTGGGAACTATGAGCAGTACTTC. Its translation is CSARDGGNYEQYF. V gene TRBV20-1 combines with J gene TRBJ2-7; D call uncertain. Trimming stripped 0 bases from V and 7 bases from J, with 13 bases between. Germline V gene lookup returns CDR1 DFQATT and CDR2 SNEGSKA (reference sequence). This CDR3 is 13 amino acids long.

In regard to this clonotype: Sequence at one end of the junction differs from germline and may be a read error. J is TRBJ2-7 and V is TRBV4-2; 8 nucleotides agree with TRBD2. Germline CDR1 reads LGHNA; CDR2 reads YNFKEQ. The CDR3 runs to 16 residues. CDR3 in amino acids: CAGSQDERGLGGEQYF. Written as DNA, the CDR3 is TGTGCCGGCAGCCAAGACGAGCGGGGACTAGGGGGAGAGCAGTACTTC.

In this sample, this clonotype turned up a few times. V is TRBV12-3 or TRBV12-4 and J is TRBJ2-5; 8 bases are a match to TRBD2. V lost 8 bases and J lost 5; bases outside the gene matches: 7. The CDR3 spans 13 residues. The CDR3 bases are TGTGCCAGCTCGGGGGGGAGATTTGAGACCCAGTACTTC. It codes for CASSGGRFETQYF.

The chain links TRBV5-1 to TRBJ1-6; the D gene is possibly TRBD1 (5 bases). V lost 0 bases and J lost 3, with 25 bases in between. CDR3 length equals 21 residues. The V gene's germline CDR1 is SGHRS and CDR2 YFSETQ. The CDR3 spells CASSLVAGFSGTTVYNSPLHF. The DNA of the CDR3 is TGCGCCAGCAGCTTGGTGGCAGGCTTTAGCGGGACTACAGTCTATAATTCACCCCTCCACTTT.

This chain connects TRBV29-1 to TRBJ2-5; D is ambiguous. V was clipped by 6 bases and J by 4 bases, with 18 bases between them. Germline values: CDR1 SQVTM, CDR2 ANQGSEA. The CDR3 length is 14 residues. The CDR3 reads CSVTAASHGETQYF. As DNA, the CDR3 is TGCAGCGTGACCGCAGCTAGTCACGGAGAGACCCAGTACTTC.

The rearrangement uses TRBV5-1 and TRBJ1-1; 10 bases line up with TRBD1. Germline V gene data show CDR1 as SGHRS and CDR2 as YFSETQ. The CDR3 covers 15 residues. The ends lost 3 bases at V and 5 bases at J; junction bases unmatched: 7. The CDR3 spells CASSSYGTGETEAFF. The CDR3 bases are TGCGCCAGCAGCTCCTACGGGACAGGGGAGACTGAAGCTTTCTTT.

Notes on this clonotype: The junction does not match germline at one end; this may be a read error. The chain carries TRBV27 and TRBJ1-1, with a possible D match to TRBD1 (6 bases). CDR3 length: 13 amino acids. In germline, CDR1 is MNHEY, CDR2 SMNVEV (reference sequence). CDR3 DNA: TGTGCCGGCAGTTTTAGGGGGGACACTGAAGCTTTCTTT. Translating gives CAGSFRGDTEAFF.

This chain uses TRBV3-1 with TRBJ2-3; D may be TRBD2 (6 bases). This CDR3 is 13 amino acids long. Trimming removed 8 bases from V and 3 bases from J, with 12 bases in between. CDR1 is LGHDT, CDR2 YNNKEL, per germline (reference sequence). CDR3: CASEGGETDTQYF. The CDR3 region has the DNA TGTGCCAGCGAAGGAGGGGAGACAGATACGCAGTATTTT.

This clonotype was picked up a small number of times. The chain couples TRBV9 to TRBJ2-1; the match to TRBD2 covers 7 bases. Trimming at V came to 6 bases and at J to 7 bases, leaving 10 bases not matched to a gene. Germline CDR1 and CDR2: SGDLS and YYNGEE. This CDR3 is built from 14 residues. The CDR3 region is CASTPGGIDNEQFF. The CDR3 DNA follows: TGTGCCAGCACCCCCGGGGGGATCGATAATGAGCAGTTCTTC.

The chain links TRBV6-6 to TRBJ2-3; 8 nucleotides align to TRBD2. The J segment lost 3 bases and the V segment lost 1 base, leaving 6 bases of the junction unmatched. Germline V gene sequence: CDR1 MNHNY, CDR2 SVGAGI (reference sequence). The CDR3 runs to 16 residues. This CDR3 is CASSYWRGAVTDTQYF. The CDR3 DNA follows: TGTGCCAGCAGTTACTGGCGGGGGGCAGTTACAGATACGCAGTATTTT.

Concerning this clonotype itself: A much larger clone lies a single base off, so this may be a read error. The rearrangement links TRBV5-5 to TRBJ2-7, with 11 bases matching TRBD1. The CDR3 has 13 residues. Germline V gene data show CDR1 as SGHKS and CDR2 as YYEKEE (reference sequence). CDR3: CANSFGTGGEQYF. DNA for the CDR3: TGTGCCAACAGCTTCGGGACAGGGGGCGAGCAGTACTTC.

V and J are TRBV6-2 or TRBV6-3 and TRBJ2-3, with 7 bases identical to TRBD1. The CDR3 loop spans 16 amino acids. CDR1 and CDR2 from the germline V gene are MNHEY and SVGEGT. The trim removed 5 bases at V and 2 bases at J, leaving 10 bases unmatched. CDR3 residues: CASSAMTGILTDTQYF. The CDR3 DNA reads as TGTGCCAGCAGTGCGATGACAGGGATTCTCACAGATACGCAGTATTTT.

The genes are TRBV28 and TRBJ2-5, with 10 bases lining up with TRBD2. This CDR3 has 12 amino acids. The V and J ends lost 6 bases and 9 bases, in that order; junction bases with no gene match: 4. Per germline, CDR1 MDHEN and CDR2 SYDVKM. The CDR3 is CASRTSGEAQYF. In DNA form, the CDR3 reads TGTGCCAGCAGAACTAGCGGGGAGGCCCAGTACTTC. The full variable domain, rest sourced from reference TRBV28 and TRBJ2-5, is DVKVTQSSRYLVKRTGEKVFLECVQDMDHENMFWYRQDPGLGLRLIYFSYDVKMKEKGDIPEGYSVSREKKERFSLILESASTNQTSMYLCASRTSGEAQYFGPGTRLLVL.

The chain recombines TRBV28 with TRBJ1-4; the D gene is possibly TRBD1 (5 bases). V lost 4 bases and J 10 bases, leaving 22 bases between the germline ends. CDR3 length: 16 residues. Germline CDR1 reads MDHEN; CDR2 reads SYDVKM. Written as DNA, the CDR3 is TGTGCCAGCAGTTCAATCCGTCCCGGGACTGGGGGAAAACTGTTTTTT. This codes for CASSSIRPGTGGKLFF.

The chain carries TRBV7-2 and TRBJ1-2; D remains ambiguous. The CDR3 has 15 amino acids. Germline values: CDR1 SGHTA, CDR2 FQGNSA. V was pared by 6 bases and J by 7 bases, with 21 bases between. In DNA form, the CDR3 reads TGTGCCAGCAGATCAGCATTTACTCGATCGGGTGGCTACACCTTC. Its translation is CASRSAFTRSGGYTF.

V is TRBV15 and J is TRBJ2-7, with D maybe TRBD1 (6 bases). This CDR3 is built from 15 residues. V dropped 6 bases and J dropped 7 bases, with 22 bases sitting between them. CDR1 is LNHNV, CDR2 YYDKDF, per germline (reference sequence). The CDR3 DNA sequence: TGTGCCACCAGGGACACAGGGCCCCTCTACAATGAGCAGTACTTC. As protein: CATRDTGPLYNEQYF.

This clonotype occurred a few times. As DNA, the CDR3 is TGTGCCAGCAGCTTAGTGGTTCTCGGGGCCTACAATGAGCAGTTCTTC. Encoded protein: CASSLVVLGAYNEQFF. The chain recombines TRBV7-9 with TRBJ2-1, with a possible D match to TRBD2 (5 bases). This CDR3 region has 16 residues. CDR1 SEHNR and CDR2 FQNEAQ come from the germline V gene (reference sequence). The ends were cut back, 1 base at V and 2 bases at J, with 12 bases in the middle.

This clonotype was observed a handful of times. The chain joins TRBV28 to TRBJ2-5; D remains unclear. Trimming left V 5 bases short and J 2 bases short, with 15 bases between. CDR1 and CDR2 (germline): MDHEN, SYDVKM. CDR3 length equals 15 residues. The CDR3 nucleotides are TGTGCCAGCAGTGCGGCAGGAACACCTCAAGAGACCCAGTACTTC. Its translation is CASSAAGTPQETQYF.

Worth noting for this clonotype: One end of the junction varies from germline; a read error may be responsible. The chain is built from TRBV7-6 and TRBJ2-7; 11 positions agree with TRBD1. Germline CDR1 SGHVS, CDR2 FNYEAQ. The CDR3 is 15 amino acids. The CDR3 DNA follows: TGTGCTAGCAGCCATCGGGACAGGGGGATAGGCGAGCAGTACTTC. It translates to CASSHRDRGIGEQYF.

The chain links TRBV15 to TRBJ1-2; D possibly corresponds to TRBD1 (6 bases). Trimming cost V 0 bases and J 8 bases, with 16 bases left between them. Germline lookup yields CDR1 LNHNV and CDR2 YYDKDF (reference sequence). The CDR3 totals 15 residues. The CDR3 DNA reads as TGTGCCACCAGCAGAGATACGGGGGGCGCGCGGGGCTACACCTTC. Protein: CATSRDTGGARGYTF.

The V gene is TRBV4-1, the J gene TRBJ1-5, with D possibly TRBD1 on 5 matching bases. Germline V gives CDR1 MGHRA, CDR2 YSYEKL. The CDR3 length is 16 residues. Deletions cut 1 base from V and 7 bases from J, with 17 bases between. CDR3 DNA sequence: TGCGCCAGCAGCCAAGGGTTAGGGGTGTCGGGACAGCCCCAGCATTTT. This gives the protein CASSQGLGVSGQPQHF.

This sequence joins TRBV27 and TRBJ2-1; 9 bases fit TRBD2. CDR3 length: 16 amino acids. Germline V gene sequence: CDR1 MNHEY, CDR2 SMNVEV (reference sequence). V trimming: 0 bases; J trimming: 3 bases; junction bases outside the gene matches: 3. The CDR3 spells CASSLSGGGVYNEQFF. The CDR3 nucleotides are TGTGCCAGCAGTTTATCCGGCGGGGGGGTCTACAATGAGCAGTTCTTC.

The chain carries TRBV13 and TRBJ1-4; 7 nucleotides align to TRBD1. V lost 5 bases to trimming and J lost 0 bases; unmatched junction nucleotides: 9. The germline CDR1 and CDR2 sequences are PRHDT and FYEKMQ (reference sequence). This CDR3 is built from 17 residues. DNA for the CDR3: TGTGCCAGCAGCCCCGCCGGGACAGCCGCAACTAATGAAAAACTGTTTTTT. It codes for CASSPAGTAATNEKLFF.

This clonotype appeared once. CDR3 region: CASGTGAPEQYF. As DNA, the CDR3 is TGTGCCAGCGGGACAGGGGCTCCCGAGCAGTACTTC. The chain joins TRBV6-2 or TRBV6-3 to TRBJ2-7; 10 positions match TRBD1. This CDR3 is built from 12 residues. Losses at the gene ends were 8 bases for V and 6 bases for J; bases not matched to a gene: 4. From germline, CDR1 is MNHEY and CDR2 SVGEGT.

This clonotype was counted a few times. CDR3 nucleotide sequence: TGTGCCAGCCTGACAGGCTCCTACAATGAGCAGTTCTTC. Its translation: CASLTGSYNEQFF. The rearrangement links TRBV6-6 to TRBJ2-1; D might be TRBD1 (6 bases). The V end lost 8 bases, the J end lost 0 bases, and 8 bases lay between the germline ends. Germline V gene lookup returns CDR1 MNHNY and CDR2 SVGAGI (reference sequence). This CDR3 comprises 13 residues.

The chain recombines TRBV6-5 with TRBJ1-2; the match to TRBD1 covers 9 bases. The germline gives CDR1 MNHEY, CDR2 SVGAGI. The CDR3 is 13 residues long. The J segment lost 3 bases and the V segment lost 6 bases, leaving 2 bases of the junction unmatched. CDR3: CASRRTGDYGYTF. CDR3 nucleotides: TGTGCCAGCAGGAGGACAGGGGACTATGGCTACACCTTC.

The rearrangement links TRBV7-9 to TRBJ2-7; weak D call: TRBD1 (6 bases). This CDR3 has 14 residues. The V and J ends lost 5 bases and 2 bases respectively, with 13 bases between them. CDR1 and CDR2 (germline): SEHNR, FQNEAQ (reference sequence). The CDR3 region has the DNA TGTGCCAGCAGCGGGGGCCGAGTGACCTACGAGCAGTACTTC. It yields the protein CASSGGRVTYEQYF.

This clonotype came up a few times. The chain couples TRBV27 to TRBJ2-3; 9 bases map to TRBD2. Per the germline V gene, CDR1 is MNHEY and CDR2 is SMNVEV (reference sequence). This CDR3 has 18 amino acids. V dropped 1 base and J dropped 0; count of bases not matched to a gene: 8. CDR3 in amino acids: CASSLLSPSGASTDTQYF. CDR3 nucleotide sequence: TGTGCCAGCAGTTTATTGTCCCCTAGCGGGGCTAGCACAGATACGCAGTATTTT.